These 20 T cell receptor beta chains came from one sample sequenced in a study of naive and memory T cell subsets. Both TRBC1 and TRBC2 were covered by a beta constant-region primer of two equimolar oligonucleotides. TCRdb ran MiXCR on the UMI-ligation and nested PCR reads and lists one entry per CDR3 protein. This table has roughly 27,000 distinct CDR3 sequences, approximately 12% appearing once. Specimen: effector memory CD4+ T cells from blood. The subset was: effector memory, CD45RA- CD27-. Receptors were obtained from a human donor in good health.

This clonotype was seen ten or more times. This sequence joins TRBV20-1 and TRBJ1-2; unclear D gene. Per germline, CDR1 DFQATT and CDR2 SNEGSKA (reference sequence). The V end lost 4 bases, the J end lost 6 bases, and 15 bases lay between the germline ends. There are 13 residues in the CDR3. CDR3 sequence (DNA): TGCAGTGCTAAGAGCGGCAGAAGGGATGGCTACACCTTC. Its translation: CSAKSGRRDGYTF.

This clonotype was counted ten times or more. The chain links TRBV10-3 to TRBJ2-7, with D perhaps TRBD1 or TRBD2 (5 bases each). This CDR3 is 15 amino acids long. The germline CDR1 and CDR2 sequences are ENHRY and SYGVKD. Trimming shortened V by 2 bases and J by 2 bases, and 13 bases separated the two germline ends. CDR3 protein: CAISEGGGFTYEQYF. DNA for the CDR3: TGTGCCATCAGTGAGGGGGGTGGGTTCACCTACGAGCAGTACTTC.

This clonotype was found many times. The rearrangement joins TRBV5-1 to TRBJ2-1, with D maybe TRBD2 (5 bases). Germline V gives CDR1 SGHRS, CDR2 YFSETQ. The CDR3 sequence is 14 residues long. The V gene lost 1 base and the J gene lost 4 bases, with 9 bases spanning the gap. In DNA, the CDR3 is TGCGCCAGCAGCTTGTATTGGGAGTACAATGAGCAGTTCTTC. It encodes CASSLYWEYNEQFF. Variable domain in full (rest from reference TRBV5-1 and TRBJ2-1): KAGVTQTPRYLIKTRGQQVTLSCSPISGHRSVSWYQQTPGQGLQFLFEYFSETQRNKGNFPGRFSGRQFSNSRSEMNVSTLELGDSALYLCASSLYWEYNEQFFGPGTRLTVL.

There are many counts of this clonotype. The V call is TRBV7-9, the J call TRBJ1-4; no clear D. Per germline, CDR1 SEHNR and CDR2 FQNEAQ (reference sequence). The V end was cut by 6 bases, the J end by 7 bases, with 18 bases between. The CDR3 contains 15 residues. CDR3 coding DNA: TGTGCCAGCAGGCCCAAGGGAGGAGAGGCTGAAAAACTGTTTTTT. Residues: CASRPKGGEAEKLFF.

This clonotype showed up just a few times. The chain is built from TRBV7-2 and TRBJ1-2; D gene ambiguous. Germline lookup yields CDR1 SGHTA and CDR2 FQGNSA. Trimming left V 6 bases short and J 6 bases short, with 8 bases between. The CDR3 runs 11 residues. The CDR3 is CASSLNNGYTF. The CDR3 nucleotides read TGTGCCAGCAGTCTAAACAATGGCTACACCTTC.

This clonotype is classed as medium-sized. V is TRBV3-1 and J is TRBJ2-3, with D maybe TRBD2 (6 bases). This CDR3 spans 17 amino acids. Germline lookup yields CDR1 LGHDT and CDR2 YNNKEL (reference sequence). Trimming removed 4 bases at V and 4 bases at J, with 21 bases between. Here the CDR3 DNA reads TGTGCCAGCAGCCGATACTCGACCGAAAAGCGGGCAGATACGCAGTATTTT. The encoded protein is CASSRYSTEKRADTQYF.

J is TRBJ2-6 and V is TRBV13; D not resolved. The CDR3 has 14 residues. Germline loops: CDR1 PRHDT, CDR2 FYEKMQ (reference sequence). Trimming left V 3 bases short and J 1 base short, with 4 bases between. The DNA for the CDR3 is TGTGCCAGCAGCTTGGCTTCTGGGGCCAACGTCCTGACTTTC. Translated, it gives CASSLASGANVLTF.

This clonotype was seen many times. The chain employs TRBV7-9 and TRBJ1-6; tentatively, D is TRBD1 (5 bases). The CDR3 is 13 amino acids. Germline V CDR1 and CDR2: SEHNR, FQNEAQ (reference sequence). V lost 1 base and J lost 7, with 5 bases in between. Written as DNA, the CDR3 is TGTGCCAGCAGCTTAGAGGGGAATTCACCCCTCCACTTT. Protein: CASSLEGNSPLHF.

The chain joins TRBV28 to TRBJ1-4; D remains unclear. The CDR3 runs to 15 residues. Trimming took 2 bases from V and 2 from J, leaving 9 bases between them. CDR1 and CDR2 (germline): MDHEN, SYDVKM. The CDR3 loop reads CASSLEGATNEKLFF. The CDR3 DNA reads as TGTGCCAGCAGTTTAGAGGGAGCGACTAATGAAAAACTGTTTTTT.

This clonotype was seen ten or more times. In DNA form, the CDR3 reads TGTGCCAGCAGTTTATCGGGAACATACAATGAGCAGTTCTTC. Protein sequence: CASSLSGTYNEQFF. V and J are TRBV28 and TRBJ2-1; possible D gene TRBD2, 5 bases. Trimming left V 1 base short and J 4 bases short, with 8 bases between. CDR1 is MDHEN and CDR2 is SYDVKM in the germline V gene. CDR3 length: 14 residues.

This clonotype was counted a few times. The gene calls are TRBV7-6 and TRBJ2-2; D is possibly TRBD1 (6 bases). Germline-derived CDR1 and CDR2 are SGHVS and FNYEAQ. The length of the CDR3 is 16 residues. V was cut by 2 bases and J by 5 bases, with 15 bases left in between. The CDR3 DNA follows: TGTGCCAGCAGCTTACAGGGGTCGGTCAGGACCGGGGAGCTGTTTTTT. Its protein product is CASSLQGSVRTGELFF. Full variable domain (outside the CDR3, taken from reference TRBV7-6 and TRBJ2-2): GAGVSQSPRYKVTKRGQDVALRCDPISGHVSLYWYRQALGQGPEFLTYFNYEAQQDKSGLPNDRFSAERPEGSISTLTIQRTEQRDSAMYRCASSLQGSVRTGELFFGEGSRLTVL.

This clonotype showed up many times. The chain links TRBV7-2 to TRBJ2-3; TRBD1 matches at 7 bases. The germline V gene encodes CDR1 SGHTA and CDR2 FQGNSA. With 4 bases clipped from V and 9 bases from J, the junction kept 4 bases outside the gene matches. This CDR3 comprises 12 residues. The CDR3 DNA sequence: TGTGCCAGCAGCTCGGACAGGAGAACGCAGTATTTT. This gives the protein CASSSDRRTQYF.

The genes are TRBV6-6 and TRBJ1-6; 9 bases map to TRBD1. The ends lost 9 bases at V and 9 bases at J; junction bases unmatched: 6. Germline CDR1 is MNHNY and CDR2 is SVGAGI (reference sequence). This CDR3 contains 13 residues. CDR3 sequence (DNA): TGTGCCAGTTACGGACAGGGGAGTTCACCCCTCCACTTT. This encodes CASYGQGSSPLHF.

Ten or more counts support this clonotype. The CDR3 spells CSVSGLEANSPLHF. CDR3 coding DNA: TGCAGCGTTTCAGGACTGGAAGCCAATTCACCCCTCCACTTT. The chain couples TRBV29-1 to TRBJ1-6, with no clear D. V lost 5 bases, J lost 7 bases, and 15 bases lay in between. Germline V gives CDR1 SQVTM, CDR2 ANQGSEA. CDR3 size: 14 residues. The complete variable domain, with remaining parts taken from reference TRBV29-1 and TRBJ1-6, reads SAVISQKPSRDICQRGTSLTIQCQVDSQVTMMFWYRQQPGQSLTLIATANQGSEATYESGFVIDKFPISRPNLTFSTLTVSNMSPEDSSIYLCSVSGLEANSPLHFGNGTRLTVT.

This clonotype was observed many times. This sequence joins TRBV7-9 and TRBJ1-1; 7 bases fit TRBD1. V trimming: 2 bases; J trimming: 6 bases; junction bases outside the gene matches: 12. Germline V CDR1 and CDR2: SEHNR, FQNEAQ (reference sequence). The CDR3 has 16 residues. CDR3: CASSLYSPNRGAEAFF. In nucleotides, the CDR3 is TGTGCCAGCAGCTTATACTCGCCTAACAGGGGCGCTGAAGCTTTCTTT.

This clonotype was detected once. The chain couples TRBV28 to TRBJ1-3, with 9 bases matching TRBD1. This CDR3 has 14 amino acids. V gave up 8 bases and J gave up 4 bases; unmatched junction bases: 6. Germline V gives CDR1 MDHEN, CDR2 SYDVKM. CDR3 nucleotide sequence: TGTGCCAGCGGAGGGACAGGGAGAGGAAACACCATATATTTT. It yields the protein CASGGTGRGNTIYF.

In its sample, this clonotype ranks as medium-sized (0.01 to 0.1%). J is TRBJ2-1 and V is TRBV29-1; D is unclear. The CDR3 sequence is 14 residues long. Trimming removed 5 bases from V and 0 bases from J, with 11 bases in between. The germline V gene has CDR1 SQVTM and CDR2 ANQGSEA. The CDR3 DNA reads TGCAGCGTTCGGCAGGCTAGCTCCTACAATGAGCAGTTCTTC. Amino acids: CSVRQASSYNEQFF.

This clonotype was observed a handful of times. The CDR3 protein is CASSPRQGSNEKLFF. CDR3 DNA sequence: TGTGCCAGCTCACCACGACAGGGGAGTAATGAAAAACTGTTTTTT. The chain has TRBV18 and TRBJ1-4, with TRBD1 matching over 8 bases. The CDR3 runs to 15 residues. Germline-derived CDR1 and CDR2 are KGHSH and LQKENI. J lost 4 bases, V lost 1 base, and 2 bases had no gene match.

This clonotype occurred many times. The rearrangement links TRBV4-1 to TRBJ2-7, with 7 bases fitting TRBD2. This CDR3 is 14 amino acids long. Germline CDR1 MGHRA, CDR2 YSYEKL. After removal of 1 base from V and 4 bases from J, the junction contained 4 bases not matched to a gene. This CDR3 reads CASSQVQLAYEQYF. In DNA form, the CDR3 reads TGCGCCAGCAGCCAAGTTCAACTAGCGTACGAGCAGTACTTC.

The V call is TRBV3-1, the J call TRBJ1-1; D unclear. Germline CDR1 reads LGHDT; CDR2 reads YNNKEL (reference sequence). Trimming shortened V by 1 base and J by 0 bases, and 12 bases separated the two germline ends. The CDR3 covers 16 residues. For the CDR3, the DNA is TGTGCCAGCAGCCAAGGATTTGGTGAACTGAACACTGAAGCTTTCTTT. Its translation: CASSQGFGELNTEAFF.